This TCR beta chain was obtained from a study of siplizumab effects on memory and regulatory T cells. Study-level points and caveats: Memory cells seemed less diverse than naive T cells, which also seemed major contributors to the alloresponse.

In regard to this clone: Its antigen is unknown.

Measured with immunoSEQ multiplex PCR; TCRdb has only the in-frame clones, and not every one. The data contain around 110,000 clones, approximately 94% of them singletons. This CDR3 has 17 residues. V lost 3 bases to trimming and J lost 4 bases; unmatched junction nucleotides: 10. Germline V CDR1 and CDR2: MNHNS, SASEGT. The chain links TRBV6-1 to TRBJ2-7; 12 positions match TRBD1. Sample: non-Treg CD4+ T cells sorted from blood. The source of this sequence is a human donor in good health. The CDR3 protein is CASSEGQGASNPYEQYF. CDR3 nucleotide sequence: TGTGCCAGCAGTGAGGGACAGGGGGCGAGTAACCCTTACGAGCAGTACTTC.